This T cell receptor (beta chain) was retrieved from a study of identifying expanded T cells in peripheral blood. Only in-frame clones appear in the TCRdb table, and some are missing; sequencing was by immunoSEQ multiplex PCR. The table has under 110,000 clones, 70% to 90% seen once. Trimming stripped 2 bases from V and 0 bases from J, with 10 bases between. The CDR3 spans 16 residues. Germline V CDR1 and CDR2: SGHTA, FQGNSA. The sequenced material came from blood. The chain combines TRBV7-2 with TRBJ1-4; D not certain. The sequence derives from a person between 18 and 75 years old in good health. The CDR3 is CASSLSVAATNEKLFF. The CDR3 coding sequence is TGTGCCAGCAGCTTATCGGTCGCTGCAACTAATGAAAAACTGTTTTTT.